This TCR beta chain was retrieved from a study of T cells in Graves' hyperthyroidism and ophthalmopathy. This CDR3 comprises 13 residues. In regard to this clonotype: An end of the junction does not agree with germline; a read error may underlie this.

Isolation of PBMCs was performed on around 9.4 ml fresh peripheral blood. Amplification of TCR beta CDR3 regions used RNA as the template. First-round RT-PCR with HTBI primers amplified the TCR CDR3 region. In TCRdb, the multiplex PCR reads were re-called with MiXCR into one record per CDR3 protein. The table lists some 350,000 distinct CDR3 sequences, around 13% of them singletons. This receptor was taken from a woman aged 40-49 years with Graves' ophthalmopathy. This chain joins TRBV12-3 or TRBV12-4 and TRBJ1-6; the D is unclear. Sequences were obtained from blood. The CDR3, as DNA: TGTACCAGCAGTTTAGCCTGGGGTTCACCCCTCCACTTT. Amino acids: CTSSLAWGSPLHF.